Below, one T cell receptor beta chain is given with its context. Under the authors' procedure: Nucleated cell counts were estimated from reference gene primer amplification. The table came from immunoSEQ multiplex PCR; TCRdb's copy has only in-frame clones and leaves some out. That table is the source of V, J and clone size, and D and trimming were worked out from the DNA. The table includes 380,000 or so clones, 70% to 90% detected once. This entry is derived from a study of blood T cell repertoires in COVID-19. About the research overall: Italy, Spain and the United States were the sources of the convalescent and acute COVID-19 samples.

The CDR3 extends over 15 amino acids. Germline V CDR1 and CDR2: MNHNS, SASEGT. Trimming left V 0 bases short and J 1 base short, with 9 bases between. Clinical history reported by participants formed the basis on which cohorts were assigned. The sequencing input was PBMCs or T cells enriched from blood (not recorded which). The chain links TRBV6-1 to TRBJ1-1; D unclear. This TCR derives from a woman younger than 45 with acute COVID-19. The DNA of the CDR3 is TGTGCCAGCAGTGAAGCCCCAGGTTGGAACACTGAAGCTTTCTTT. Translating gives CASSEAPGWNTEAFF.